The rows below give T cell receptor beta chains drawn from one sample of a study of T cells in Graves' hyperthyroidism and ophthalmopathy. TCRdb used MiXCR to reprocess the multiplex PCR reads, holding one entry per CDR3 protein. The data contain 300,000 to 400,000 distinct CDR3 sequences, 15% to 20% of them seen just once; the ten biggest clones take up 35% to 45%. Sequenced input: blood. The receptors come from a man in his late teens or twenties with Graves' ophthalmopathy. Each CDR3 is given with its conserved first and last residue. The D gene is left open where the match is weak. Not all rows give a size; the values are once, few, many and, for expanded clones, a class.

j_call d_call clone_size v_call cdr3_nt cdr3_aa
TRBJ2-7 . many TRBV6-6 TGTGCCAGCAGTTACAGAGAGGGCGAGCAGTACTTC CASSYREGEQYF
TRBJ1-5 TRBD1 . TRBV19 TGTGCCAGTAGTTCGGTGGACAGGCCTGATCAGCCCCAGCATTTT CASSSVDRPDQPQHF
TRBJ1-1 . many TRBV12-3/TRBV12-4 TGTGCCAGCAGTCTGGTGGATGAAGCTTTCTTT CASSLVDEAFF
TRBJ2-7 TRBD1 few TRBV5-1 TGCGCCAGCAGCTTGGTAGGGGGCGGCGACGAGCAGTACTTC CASSLVGGGDEQYF
TRBJ1-2 . many TRBV20-1 TGCAGTGCCGTTCGGTCGTACTATGGCTACACCTTC CSAVRSYYGYTF
TRBJ2-7 . . TRBV7-4 TGTGCCTGCAGCGGGTCAGGGGGTATGTCTATCTACGAGCAGTACTTC CACSGSGGMSIYEQYF
TRBJ2-1 . many TRBV18 TGTGCCAGCTCACCACGGGACGGACCCTACAATGAGCAGTTCTTC CASSPRDGPYNEQFF
TRBJ1-3 . once TRBV7-9 TGTGCCAGCAGAGAAGGGGAGCTCTTGAACACCATATATTTT CASREGELLNTIYF
TRBJ2-1 . many TRBV24-1 TGTGCCACCAGTGATGTCAGGGATTCCTACAATGAGCAGTTCTTC CATSDVRDSYNEQFF
TRBJ1-2 . many TRBV27 TGTGCCAGCAAAATCGGGGAAGGGGTGGAGGGCTACACCTTC CASKIGEGVEGYTF
TRBJ1-2 . many TRBV6-1 TGTGCCAGCAGCGCCCAGGGCTACACCTTC CASSAQGYTF
TRBJ2-5 TRBD2 few TRBV6-2/TRBV6-3 TGTGCCAGCAGTTCAGCGGGGGGCCGACAAGAGACCCAGTACTTC CASSSAGGRQETQYF
TRBJ2-3 TRBD2 . TRBV20-1 TGCAGTGCTCCAGCGGGGGGAGGGGATACGCAGTATTTT CSAPAGGGDTQYF
TRBJ2-5 TRBD2 few TRBV25-1 TGTGCCAGCAGTGAATGGGGACTAGCGGGACTCCAAGAGACCCAGTACTTC CASSEWGLAGLQETQYF
TRBJ1-6 . few TRBV5-1 TGCGCCAGCAGCTTGGAGGGCCAGGTGGCACGTTCACCCCTCCACTTT CASSLEGQVARSPLHF
TRBJ2-2 TRBD1 many TRBV5-1 TGCGCCAGCAGCTTGGCCGGGACAGGGAACACCGGGGAGCTGTTTTTT CASSLAGTGNTGELFF
TRBJ2-1 . few TRBV3-1 TGTGCCAGCAGCCCCGGGGTTTCCAATGAGCAGTTCTTC CASSPGVSNEQFF
TRBJ2-1 . . TRBV24-1 TGTGCCACCGGGGGCGGACCCTACAATGAGCAGTTCTTC CATGGGPYNEQFF
TRBJ2-1 TRBD2 many TRBV6-5 TGTGCCAGCAGTTACTTAATGACTAGCGGCAACAATGAGCAGTTCTTC CASSYLMTSGNNEQFF
TRBJ1-1 . many TRBV2 TGTGCCAGCAGTGACAGGGGATCGAACACTGAAGCTTTCTTT CASSDRGSNTEAFF
TRBJ1-1 . . TRBV20-1 TGCAGTGCCCCCCCCGCGGGGAACACTGAAGCTTTCTTT CSAPPAGNTEAFF
TRBJ2-7 . many TRBV2 TGTGCCAGCAGTGAAAACCGGCGCGAGCAGTACTTC CASSENRREQYF
TRBJ1-5 . many TRBV13 TGTGCCAGCAGCTTTGGCAGTGCCCCCCAGCAGCCCCAGCATTTT CASSFGSAPQQPQHF
TRBJ1-2 . many TRBV11-2 TGTGCCAGCAGCAGATTAGAGGCCTATGGCTACACCTTC CASSRLEAYGYTF
TRBJ2-1 . . TRBV19 TGTGCCAGTAGTATCACGGATTTGACCTACAATGAGCAGTTCTTC CASSITDLTYNEQFF
TRBJ2-3 . many TRBV11-3 TGTGCCAGCAGCTTAGCCGACCGTGATACGCAGTATTTT CASSLADRDTQYF
TRBJ2-7 . few TRBV9 TGTGCCAGCAGCGTAGCGCCAGACGCCTACGAGCAGTACTTC CASSVAPDAYEQYF
TRBJ2-7 TRBD1 . TRBV4-1 TGCGCCAGCAGCCAAGGCCAGGGGGCAGGCGAGCAGTACTTC CASSQGQGAGEQYF
TRBJ1-2 TRBD1 many TRBV9 TGTGCCAGCAGCGACCAGACAGGGGGTAGCTATGGCTACACCTTC CASSDQTGGSYGYTF
TRBJ2-3 . few TRBV7-9 TGTGCCAGCAGCTTAGGGGACTTAGGGACGCAGTATTTT CASSLGDLGTQYF
TRBJ2-7 TRBD1 many TRBV10-3 TGTGCCATCGGGACAGGGGAAGGGTACGAGCAGTACTTC CAIGTGEGYEQYF
TRBJ2-2 . many TRBV3-1 TGTGCCAGCAGCCTCGAATACCTCACCGGGGAGCTGTTTTTT CASSLEYLTGELFF
TRBJ2-5 TRBD2 . TRBV5-1 TGCGCCAGCAGCTTGGCACCTAGCGGGGGGCTAGAGACCCAGTACTTC CASSLAPSGGLETQYF
TRBJ1-6 . many TRBV2 TGTGCCAGCAGCCGAGGAAGGACAGTAAATTCACCCCTCCACTTT CASSRGRTVNSPLHF
TRBJ2-1 TRBD1 . TRBV3-1 TGTGCCACTCAGGACAGGGCCCCATACAATGAGCAGTTCTTC CATQDRAPYNEQFF
TRBJ1-4 . few TRBV5-1 TGCGCCAGCAGCTCAAAGGGTCAGGGACCTAATGAAAAACTGTTTTTT CASSSKGQGPNEKLFF
TRBJ2-7 . . TRBV10-1 TGCGCCAGCAGTGCCGGGACCATCTACGAGCAGTACTTC CASSAGTIYEQYF
TRBJ1-4 TRBD1 many TRBV7-9 TGTGCCAGCAGCCCAACCGGGACAGGGAATGAAAAACTGTTTTTT CASSPTGTGNEKLFF
TRBJ2-7 . many TRBV5-1 TGCGCCAGCAGCTTGGTATTGGCAGGGACCTACGAGCAGTACTTC CASSLVLAGTYEQYF
TRBJ1-3 TRBD1 few TRBV6-1 TGTGCCAGCAGTGAAGGGGTTTGGACAGGAGGAAACACCATATATTTT CASSEGVWTGGNTIYF
TRBJ2-7 TRBD2 . TRBV28 TGTGCCAGCAGGCAGCGGGACGGCTCCTACGAGCAGTACTTC CASRQRDGSYEQYF
TRBJ1-2 . . TRBV19 TGTGCCGCCTGGGGAGGAAGGAGCTATGGCTACACCTTC CAAWGGRSYGYTF
TRBJ1-1 . few TRBV7-8 TGTGCCAGCAGCCCGGGAACCACGAACACTGAAGCTTTCTTT CASSPGTTNTEAFF
TRBJ2-1 . many TRBV6-1 TGTGCCACCCATTTACACCTTAGCTCCTACAATGAGCAGTTCTTC CATHLHLSSYNEQFF
TRBJ2-5 TRBD1 many TRBV11-2 TGTGCCAGCAGCTGGGACAGGGTACAAGAGACCCAGTACTTC CASSWDRVQETQYF
TRBJ2-1 . . TRBV6-1 TGTGCCAGCAGCATACAAGGCCCCATGACCAATGAGCAGTTCTTC CASSIQGPMTNEQFF
TRBJ2-7 . many TRBV5-1 TGCGCCAGCAGCTGGGGGACTCTGACCTACGAGCAGTACTTC CASSWGTLTYEQYF
TRBJ2-3 . . TRBV4-1 TGCGCCAGCAACCAAGACTGGGTGAGAGATACGCAGTATTTT CASNQDWVRDTQYF
TRBJ2-1 . . TRBV19 TGTGCCAGTAGCCCCCCCGTTAACAATGAGCAGTTCTTC CASSPPVNNEQFF
TRBJ1-1 . many TRBV5-1 TGCGCCAGCAGCGGGGGAGGTCCCGGGTTCGGCACTGAAGCTTTCTTT CASSGGGPGFGTEAFF
TRBJ1-2 . many TRBV20-1 TGCAGTGCTCGGACTGAGACTAACTATGGCTACACCTTC CSARTETNYGYTF
TRBJ2-7 . many TRBV2 TGTGCCAGCGGACGGAGCACCTACGAGCAGTACTTC CASGRSTYEQYF
TRBJ2-6 . many TRBV28 TGTGCCAGCAGTTTACGCTTCCCTGGGGCCAACGTCCTGACTTTC CASSLRFPGANVLTF
TRBJ1-4 . many TRBV18 TGTGCCAGCTCACCACCTTCTGGGAATGAAAAACTGTTTTTT CASSPPSGNEKLFF
TRBJ1-4 TRBD1 . TRBV6-1 TGTGCCAGCAGTTTAGACAGGGTCGGGCATGAAAAACTGTTTTTT CASSLDRVGHEKLFF
TRBJ2-1 . . TRBV7-2 TGTGCCAGCAGCTCAGTCCGAGGGAATGAGCAGTTCTTC CASSSVRGNEQFF